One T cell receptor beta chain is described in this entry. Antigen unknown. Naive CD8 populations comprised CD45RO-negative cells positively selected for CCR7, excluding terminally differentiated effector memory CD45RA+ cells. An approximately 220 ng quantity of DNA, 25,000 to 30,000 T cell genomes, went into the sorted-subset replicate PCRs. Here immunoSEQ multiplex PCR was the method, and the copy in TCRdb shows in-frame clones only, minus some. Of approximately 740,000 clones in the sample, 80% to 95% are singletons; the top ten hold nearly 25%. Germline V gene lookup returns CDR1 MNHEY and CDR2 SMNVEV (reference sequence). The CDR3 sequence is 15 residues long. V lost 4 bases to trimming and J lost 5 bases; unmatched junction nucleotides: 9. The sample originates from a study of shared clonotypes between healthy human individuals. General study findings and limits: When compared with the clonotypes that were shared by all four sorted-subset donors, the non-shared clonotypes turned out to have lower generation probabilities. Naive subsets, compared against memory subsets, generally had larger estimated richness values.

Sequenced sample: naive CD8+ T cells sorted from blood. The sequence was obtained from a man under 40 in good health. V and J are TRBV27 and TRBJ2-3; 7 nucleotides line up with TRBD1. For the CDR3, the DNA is TGTGCCAGCAGTTCCGGGACAGTGTTCCAAGATACGCAGTATTTT. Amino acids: CASSSGTVFQDTQYF.